This T cell receptor (beta chain) was documented in a study of PD-1 blockade in mismatch repair-deficient tumors. Mismatch repair deficiency was confirmed in all patients, by PCR or immunohistochemistry. TCR sequencing covered a few patients who responded to pembrolizumab. Study outcomes and limitations: Tumor-resident clones, often absent from pretreatment blood, expanded after pembrolizumab and then contracted.

Using immunoSEQ multiplex PCR, the repertoire was profiled, and TCRdb retains in-frame clones only, with some absent. Of roughly 50,000 clones in the sample, around 85% are singletons; the top ten hold more than 8%. The V segment lost 1 base and the J segment 8 bases; nucleotides outside the gene matches: 15. This CDR3 contains 19 residues. The germline gives CDR1 SGHNT, CDR2 YYREEE (reference sequence). Notes on this clone: Its antigen is not identified.

The source material was peripheral blood, sampled less than 21 weeks after starting pembrolizumab. The rearrangement joins TRBV5-4 to TRBJ1-6; 10 bases are a match to TRBD1. This TCR came from an adult with mismatch repair-deficient cancer. Written as DNA, the CDR3 is TGTGCCAGCAGCTTGTGGCCGGGACAGGGGCTTCTAGGAGATTCACCCCTCCACTTT. It codes for CASSLWPGQGLLGDSPLHF.